A single sample gave rise to the 5 T cell receptor beta chains below, sequenced in a study of T cells in tuberculosis. Some clones are missing from TCRdb's copy, which holds only in-frame ones; the method was immunoSEQ multiplex PCR. The table has over 30,000 clones, 95% to 97% seen once; the top ten hold approximately 6.2%. The sequenced material came from PBMCs. Receptors were obtained from a donor aged 10 to 29 with latent tuberculosis or without tuberculosis infection.

This clone appeared once. The chain employs TRBV19 and TRBJ1-4, with TRBD1 identical over 8 bases. CDR1 and CDR2 from the germline V gene are LNHDA and SQIVND (reference sequence). This CDR3 comprises 14 residues. J lost 0 bases, V lost 7 bases, and 1 base had no gene match. The CDR3 protein is CASMTGATNEKLFF. Written as DNA, the CDR3 is TGTGCCAGTATGACAGGGGCAACTAATGAAAAACTGTTTTTT.

This rearrangement joins TRBV19 to TRBJ2-3, with 13 bases aligning to TRBD2. The CDR3 spans 16 residues. With V trimmed by 5 bases and J by 5 bases, 7 bases remained unmatched. Germline loops: CDR1 LNHDA, CDR2 SQIVND (reference sequence). DNA of the CDR3: TGTGCCAGTAGTGTCATACTAGCGGGAGGGGTAGATACGCAGTATTTT. Its translation is CASSVILAGGVDTQYF.

The genes are TRBV19 and TRBJ1-5, with TRBD1 matching 9 bases. Germline-derived CDR1 and CDR2 are LNHDA and SQIVND (reference sequence). There are 19 residues in the CDR3. The V segment lost 5 bases and the J segment 2 bases; nucleotides outside the gene matches: 16. CDR3: CASSRRADRGFSGNQPQHF. The CDR3 coding sequence is TGTGCCAGTAGTCGCCGAGCGGACAGGGGATTCTCGGGCAATCAGCCCCAGCATTTT.

The CDR3 here is CASSPTGGADYGYTF. CDR3 coding DNA: TGCGCCAGCAGCCCCACAGGGGGCGCCGACTATGGCTACACCTTC. This chain joins TRBV5-1 and TRBJ1-2; 9 bases are shared with TRBD1. Germline assignment: CDR1 SGHRS and CDR2 YFSETQ. The J segment lost 3 bases and the V segment lost 4 bases, leaving 7 bases of the junction unmatched. CDR3 length: 15 amino acids.

V usage is TRBV28 and J usage is TRBJ1-4; D might be TRBD1 (5 bases). V dropped 7 bases and J dropped 4 bases, with 10 bases sitting between them. The CDR3 covers 13 residues. The germline CDR1 and CDR2 sequences are MDHEN and SYDVKM. The CDR3 reads CASNEGDNEKLFF. The CDR3 DNA reads TGTGCCAGCAATGAAGGGGATAATGAAAAACTGTTTTTT.